This TCR beta chain was recovered during a study of T cell changes during pregnancy in multiple sclerosis. Profiling relied on immunoSEQ multiplex PCR, and the TCRdb table lists in-frame clones only, not all of them. The sample lists some 40,000 clones; approximately 91% were seen once. V gave up 4 bases and J gave up 4 bases; unmatched junction bases: 17. In germline, CDR1 is SGDLS, CDR2 YYNGEE. The CDR3 is 17 residues long. The chain recombines TRBV9 with TRBJ2-7; 7 nucleotides align to TRBD2. Sequences were derived from CD4+ T cells from peripheral blood mononuclear cells, sampled in the first trimester of pregnancy. The TCR originated in a female donor with multiple sclerosis, enrolled in a pregnancy study. The CDR3 loop reads CASSPMPSWRERYEQYF. The DNA for the CDR3 is TGTGCCAGCAGCCCGATGCCCAGTTGGCGGGAGCGATACGAGCAGTACTTC.